The present T cell receptor (beta chain) was sequenced within a study of blood T cells in healthy people across ages. The junction had 7 bases not matched to a gene; V was cut back by 6 bases and J by 6 bases. Per germline, CDR1 MNHEY and CDR2 SVGEGT. This CDR3 has 15 residues. At least ten counts were recorded for this clonotype. The second PCR ran about 6 to 12 cycles with a sample-barcoded 5' primer and J-beta primers. TCRdb processed the 5' RACE reads anew with MiXCR; each CDR3 protein has one entry. The table includes 800,000 to 950,000 distinct CDR3 sequences, roughly 28% detected once. These data also formed part of another study, on T cells of mothers and their children.

Sequencing was carried out using blood. This rearrangement joins TRBV6-2 or TRBV6-3 to TRBJ2-1, with 11 bases lining up with TRBD1. This clonotype was obtained from a woman in her thirties or forties in good health. The CDR3 nucleotides read TGTGCCAGCAGATCCGGGACAGGGGGTATCAATGAGCAGTTCTTC. Translation: CASRSGTGGINEQFF.